Presented here are 23 T cell receptor beta chains from one specimen sequenced in a study of CD8 T cells in ankylosing spondylitis. Regarding the study as a whole: Seven to nine highly homologous variants made up a TCR beta motif that seemed to typify ankylosing spondylitis blood.

The antigens these receptors bind are not known. TCRdb re-called the 5' RACE reads with MiXCR, one entry per CDR3 protein. This sample has around 390,000 distinct CDR3 sequences, with approximately 20% found just once. The sample consisted of blood, either unsorted or a sorted T cell fraction (not recorded which). Receptors were obtained from a male donor with ankylosing spondylitis.

CDR3 DNA: TGCGCCAGCAGCCAATCCCTAGGACTAGCGGGAGCGGCAGAGCAGTTCTTC. This translates into CASSQSLGLAGAAEQFF. The J gene is TRBJ2-1, the V gene TRBV4-3, with 13 nucleotides matching TRBD2. Germline-derived CDR1 and CDR2 are LGHNA and YSLEER. The CDR3 length is 17 residues. V lost 2 bases and J lost 10; bases outside the gene matches: 11.

In this sample, this clonotype turned up a few times. The chain joins TRBV28 to TRBJ2-2; D not certain. Between the trimmed V and J ends, which lost 8 bases and 0 bases, there was a span of 13 bases. Germline CDR1 and CDR2: MDHEN and SYDVKM. The CDR3 consists of 15 residues. CDR3 bases: TGTGCCAGCTCAGAGTCACTATCGAACACCGGGGAGCTGTTTTTT. Protein: CASSESLSNTGELFF.

The chain uses TRBV27 and TRBJ2-3; D possibly corresponds to TRBD1 (5 bases). The CDR3 totals 15 residues. With 0 bases removed from V and 3 bases from J, the gap between germline ends came to 10 bases. Germline assignment: CDR1 MNHEY and CDR2 SMNVEV (reference sequence). CDR3 loop: CASSLSGDRTDTQYF. CDR3 nucleotides: TGTGCCAGCAGTTTATCAGGGGATCGGACAGATACGCAGTATTTT.

At least ten counts were recorded for this clonotype. This chain joins TRBV12-3 or TRBV12-4 and TRBJ2-2; D is ambiguous. The CDR3 is 14 residues long. V was trimmed by 3 bases and J by 8 bases, leaving 13 bases between them. The CDR3 is CASSFSLLGGELFF. The CDR3 DNA sequence: TGTGCCAGCAGTTTTTCCCTTCTTGGGGGGGAGCTGTTTTTT.

This clonotype was seen more than once but under ten times. CDR3 loop: CASSPSGAGSTDTQYF. The CDR3 DNA is TGTGCCAGCAGCCCGTCAGGGGCTGGCAGCACAGATACGCAGTATTTT. The V gene is TRBV7-2, the J gene TRBJ2-3; maybe TRBD1 (6 bases). Per the germline V gene, CDR1 is SGHTA and CDR2 is FQGNSA. Trimming took 5 bases from V and 0 from J, leaving 15 bases between them. This CDR3 spans 16 amino acids.

This clonotype was counted a few times. J is TRBJ2-7 and V is TRBV20-1, with TRBD2 matching 7 bases. J gave up 3 bases and V 4 bases, and 6 bases lay outside the gene matches. This CDR3 is built from 13 residues. Germline V CDR1 and CDR2: DFQATT, SNEGSKA (reference sequence). This CDR3 reads CSATPSGNYEQYF. In nucleotides, the CDR3 is TGCAGTGCTACTCCCAGCGGGAACTACGAGCAGTACTTC.

The rearrangement links TRBV30 to TRBJ2-7; D may be TRBD1 or TRBD2 (5 bases each). The CDR3 sequence is 11 residues long. Germline assignment: CDR1 GTSNPN and CDR2 SVGIG (reference sequence). Trimming pared 2 bases from V and 7 bases from J, leaving 9 bases between. CDR3 protein: CAWSLGGEQYF. The CDR3 bases are TGTGCCTGGAGTCTTGGGGGTGAGCAGTACTTC. Full variable domain (missing parts from reference TRBV30 and TRBJ2-7): SQTIHQWPATLVQPVGSPLSLECTVEGTSNPNLYWYRQAAGRGLQLLFYSVGIGQISSEVPQNLSASRPQDRQFILSSKKLLLSDSGFYLCAWSLGGEQYFGPGTRLTVT.

DNA of the CDR3: TGTGCCAGCAGCCAAACAAGGCCTTCGGACACCGGGGAGCTGTTTTTT. This translates into CASSQTRPSDTGELFF. This chain links TRBV3-1 with TRBJ2-2; no definite D call. The V gene lost 2 bases and the J gene lost 3 bases, with 13 bases spanning the gap. The CDR3 is 16 amino acids. Germline lookup yields CDR1 LGHDT and CDR2 YNNKEL (reference sequence).

The V gene is TRBV6-2 or TRBV6-3, the J gene TRBJ2-1; no clear D. Per germline, CDR1 MNHEY and CDR2 SVGEGT. Trimming cost V 2 bases and J 4 bases, with 9 bases left between them. This CDR3 is 14 amino acids long. This CDR3 is CASSYDTNYNEQFF. CDR3 bases: TGTGCCAGCAGTTACGACACCAATTACAATGAGCAGTTCTTC.

This clonotype was detected only a few times. The DNA of the CDR3 is TGTGCCAGCAGCCGGGACAGCAGTTTGAATACGCAGTATTTT. It is translated as CASSRDSSLNTQYF. The rearrangement joins TRBV28 to TRBJ2-3; 7 nucleotides align to TRBD1. CDR3 size: 14 residues. CDR1 is MDHEN and CDR2 is SYDVKM in the germline V gene. J lost 7 bases, V lost 6 bases, and 10 bases had no gene match.

This clonotype occurred a few times. The rearrangement joins TRBV4-1 to TRBJ1-5; D remains ambiguous. Trimming cost V 4 bases and J 2 bases, with 12 bases left between them. The V gene's germline CDR1 is MGHRA and CDR2 YSYEKL. The CDR3 runs to 15 residues. The CDR3 DNA reads as TGCGCCAGCAGCCCGCAGTGGCTGGGCAATCAGCCCCAGCATTTT. This translates into CASSPQWLGNQPQHF.

This clonotype was seen a handful of times. The CDR3 spells CASSVDGGADTDTQYF. The CDR3 DNA reads TGTGCCAGCAGCGTAGATGGGGGTGCCGACACAGATACGCAGTATTTT. The chain is built from TRBV9 and TRBJ2-3; D may correspond to TRBD1 or TRBD2 (5 bases each). Germline CDR1 SGDLS, CDR2 YYNGEE. V gave up 0 bases and J gave up 2 bases, with 13 bases separating them. CDR3 size: 16 residues.

This clonotype was observed many times. As DNA, the CDR3 is TGTGCCACCAGTGACCCGGGACTAGCGGATGAGCAGTTCTTC. Translated: CATSDPGLADEQFF. The rearrangement uses TRBV24-1 and TRBJ2-1; 11 nucleotides line up with TRBD2. V lost 4 bases, J lost 8 bases, and 3 bases stayed unmatched. CDR3 length equals 14 residues. Germline lookup yields CDR1 KGHDR and CDR2 SFDVKD.

This clonotype was observed at least ten times. The rearrangement joins TRBV18 to TRBJ2-1; the match to TRBD2 covers 7 bases. This CDR3 comprises 14 residues. With 5 bases clipped from V and 3 bases from J, the junction kept 4 bases outside the gene matches. Germline-derived CDR1 and CDR2 are KGHSH and LQKENI. The CDR3, as DNA: TGTGCCAGCTCAAGGGAGCGGGACTACAATGAGCAGTTCTTC. Translation gives CASSRERDYNEQFF.

The chain employs TRBV7-2 and TRBJ2-5; 7 positions agree with TRBD2. With V trimmed by 3 bases and J by 1 base, 5 bases remained unmatched. This CDR3 is 15 amino acids long. Germline V gene lookup returns CDR1 SGHTA and CDR2 FQGNSA. DNA for the CDR3: TGTGCCAGCAGCTTGGTGACTAGCCGCCAAGAGACCCAGTACTTC. Translation: CASSLVTSRQETQYF.

V and J are TRBV29-1 and TRBJ2-3; D may be TRBD1 or TRBD2 (5 bases each). The CDR3 is 14 amino acids. CDR1 SQVTM and CDR2 ANQGSEA come from the germline V gene. Trimming removed 4 bases from V and 4 bases from J, with 15 bases in between. CDR3 sequence: CSVGPGARADTQYF. CDR3 DNA sequence: TGCAGCGTTGGGCCCGGGGCCCGAGCAGATACGCAGTATTTT.

V gene TRBV7-8 combines with J gene TRBJ1-4, with 10 bases aligning to TRBD1. The CDR3 is 16 amino acids. From germline, CDR1 is SGHVS and CDR2 FQNEAQ. V dropped 4 bases and J dropped 8; count of bases not matched to a gene: 10. The CDR3 reads CASSSDRGFLFEKLFF. The CDR3 nucleotides are TGTGCCAGCAGCTCGGACAGGGGGTTCCTTTTCGAAAAACTGTTTTTT.

This clonotype was seen a handful of times. The chain combines TRBV15 with TRBJ1-1; no definite D call. The CDR3 runs 14 residues. With 1 base removed from V and 0 bases from J, the gap between germline ends came to 6 bases. Germline V gives CDR1 LNHNV, CDR2 YYDKDF (reference sequence). This CDR3 reads CATSRVPMNTEAFF. DNA of the CDR3: TGTGCCACCAGCAGAGTCCCTATGAACACTGAAGCTTTCTTT.

The sample holds a few counts of this clonotype. The CDR3 DNA reads as TGTGCCAGCTCCAACCGCGTGGGATCCTACGAGCAGTACTTC. The encoded protein is CASSNRVGSYEQYF. This rearrangement joins TRBV12-3 or TRBV12-4 to TRBJ2-7; no reliable D call. The V end lost 8 bases, the J end lost 1 base, and 15 bases lay between the germline ends. The CDR3 has 14 residues.

This clonotype has more than one count but fewer than ten. The chain combines TRBV6-1 with TRBJ2-5; 8 bases match TRBD2. CDR1 MNHNS and CDR2 SASEGT come from the germline V gene. There are 14 residues in the CDR3. Trimming at V came to 7 bases and at J to 4 bases, leaving 8 bases not matched to a gene. DNA for the CDR3: TGTGCCAGCACCCACCGGACTAGCTTAGAGACCCAGTACTTC. Translated, it gives CASTHRTSLETQYF.

This chain links TRBV3-1 with TRBJ1-1; 8 bases are a match to TRBD1. Germline V gene data show CDR1 as LGHDT and CDR2 as YNNKEL (reference sequence). After removal of 5 bases from V and 4 bases from J, the junction contained 6 bases not matched to a gene. This CDR3 has 14 residues. CDR3 nucleotide sequence: TGTGCCAGCAGCTCAGGACAGGGTAGCACTGAAGCTTTCTTT. It specifies CASSSGQGSTEAFF.

Concerning this clonotype: One end of the junction varies from germline; a read error may be responsible. The chain joins TRBV28 to TRBJ2-3; 10 nucleotides line up with TRBD2. The CDR3 contains 17 residues. Germline-derived CDR1 and CDR2 are MDHEN and SYDVKM. This CDR3 is CASSLFPGLSGRARVDF. CDR3 in DNA: TGTGCCAGCAGTCTTTTCCCAGGATTGAGCGGGAGGGCCCGGGTGGATTTT.

The chain employs TRBV11-1 and TRBJ2-1; TRBD2 aligns across 10 bases. The junction had 5 bases not matched to a gene; V was cut back by 5 bases and J by 7 bases. The V gene's germline CDR1 is SGHAT and CDR2 FQDESV (reference sequence). This CDR3 contains 14 residues. The DNA of the CDR3 is TGTGCCAGCAGCCCTAGCGGGAGTATGAATGAGCAGTTCTTC. Translation gives CASSPSGSMNEQFF.